Listed below are T cell receptor beta chains from one sample, sequenced in a study of T cell repertoires in cytomegalovirus infection. MiXCR, applied by TCRdb to the reads, yields one record per CDR3 protein. The sample contains over 85,000 distinct CDR3 sequences, 15% to 20% of which appear only once. The specimen was PBMCs. These receptors were taken from a human donor in good health (CMV status not recorded). Some clones in this sample may be carry-over from other donors' samples. CDR3s include the opening cysteine and the closing phenylalanine or tryptophan. D genes are given only for firm matches. Part of the rows lack a size; the others show once, few, many or a class for expanded clones.

clone_size,j_call,d_call,v_call,cdr3_nt,cdr3_aa
many,TRBJ2-1,TRBD1,TRBV11-3,TGTGCCAGCAGCTTAACAGGGGAGTACAATGAGCAGTTCTTC,CASSLTGEYNEQFF
few,TRBJ2-1,NA,TRBV6-4,TGTGCCAGCAGTGATCAGGGCTCCTACAATGAGCAGTTCTTC,CASSDQGSYNEQFF
NA,TRBJ1-2,TRBD1,TRBV20-1,TGCAGTGCTAGAGCTTCAGGGGGTTTATTCGTCGGTACCTTC,CSARASGGLFVGTF
many,TRBJ1-1,NA,TRBV7-9,TGTGCCAGCAGCTTAGAACGGCAACTGAACACTGAAGCTTTCTTT,CASSLERQLNTEAFF
many,TRBJ2-5,NA,TRBV4-2,TGTGCCAGCAGCCAAGATAGGGCGGCGGAGACCCAGTACTTC,CASSQDRAAETQYF
NA,TRBJ1-3,TRBD1,TRBV7-2,TGTGCCAGCAGCTCTCAGGGGGACACCATATATTTT,CASSSQGDTIYF
many,TRBJ1-2,NA,TRBV5-6,TGTGCCAGCAGCTGGGACCGGGCGGACTATGGCTACACCTTC,CASSWDRADYGYTF
many,TRBJ1-4,NA,TRBV12-3/TRBV12-4,TGTGCCAGCAGCTCGGGCGGTGCTGAAAAACTGTTTTTT,CASSSGGAEKLFF
many,TRBJ2-5,NA,TRBV7-9,TGTGCCAGCAGCCCCCAGGGGGGAGGAGAGACCCAGTACTTC,CASSPQGGGETQYF
many,TRBJ2-5,NA,TRBV7-2,TGTGCCAGCAGCTTCGGACGAGAGACCCAGTACTTC,CASSFGRETQYF
NA,TRBJ1-5,NA,TRBV28,TGTGCCAGCAGTTTTGGGAGGGTGAGCAATCAGCCCCAGCATTTT,CASSFGRVSNQPQHF
many,TRBJ1-2,NA,TRBV28,TGTGCCAGCAGTTTAGTGATATCTAACTATGGCTACACCTTC,CASSLVISNYGYTF
NA,TRBJ2-1,TRBD2,TRBV19,TGTGCCAGTAGTCCCGGGACTACCTACAATGAGCAGTTCTTC,CASSPGTTYNEQFF
few,TRBJ2-7,NA,TRBV18,TGTGCCAGCTCGCCTGCTCGGGCGTCCTACGAGCAGTACTTC,CASSPARASYEQYF
once,TRBJ2-7,NA,TRBV28,TGTGCCAGCATGACGGCGGCGACAGGCTACGAGCAGTACTTC,CASMTAATGYEQYF
many,TRBJ1-4,NA,TRBV7-2,TGTGCCAGCAGCTCAGGGAATACTAATGAAAAACTGTTTTTT,CASSSGNTNEKLFF
many,TRBJ2-3,NA,TRBV7-8,TGTGCCAGCAGCATGGACTCTTCGGTGCCAGATACGCAGTATTTT,CASSMDSSVPDTQYF
few,TRBJ1-2,NA,TRBV12-3/TRBV12-4,TGTGCCAGCAGTTTGTGGGACCTACGTCCACAAAACTATGGCTACACCTTC,CASSLWDLRPQNYGYTF
few,TRBJ1-1,NA,TRBV6-1,TGTGCCAGCCTTCGGACTAACACTGAAGCTTTCTTT,CASLRTNTEAFF
many,TRBJ2-3,NA,TRBV5-5,TGTGCCAGCAGCTTTAGACCCCTCAATACAGATACGCAGTATTTT,CASSFRPLNTDTQYF
NA,TRBJ1-1,TRBD1,TRBV25-1,TGTGCCAGCAGTGACCGACAGGGTGGCACTGAAGCTTTCTTT,CASSDRQGGTEAFF
NA,TRBJ2-5,NA,TRBV29-1,TGCAGCGTTACTCAGAACCAAGAGACCCAGTACTTC,CSVTQNQETQYF
many,TRBJ2-3,TRBD2,TRBV12-3/TRBV12-4,TGTGCCAGCAGTCCGCCCAGGACTAGCGCGGATACGCAGTATTTT,CASSPPRTSADTQYF
NA,TRBJ1-5,NA,TRBV20-1,TGCAGTGCTAGACCAGGGCAGGGGCCCCAGCATTTT,CSARPGQGPQHF
NA,TRBJ1-1,TRBD1,TRBV15,TGTGCCACCAGCGGGAGCCCAGGGGGCCGAGCTTTCTTT,CATSGSPGGRAFF
NA,TRBJ1-1,NA,TRBV6-8,TGTGCCAGCAGTTTTAGGGCGAACACTGAAGCTTTCTTT,CASSFRANTEAFF
NA,TRBJ2-1,NA,TRBV10-2,TGCGCCAGCACTCCTTCGGGACCTTACAATGAGCAGTTCTTC,CASTPSGPYNEQFF
many,TRBJ1-1,NA,TRBV7-2,TGTGCCAGCAGCTTCCGGACAGTCGGGGACACTGAAGCTTTCTTT,CASSFRTVGDTEAFF
few,TRBJ2-2,NA,TRBV5-4,TGTGCCAGCAGACGGGGACAAGACACCGGGGAGCTGTTTTTT,CASRRGQDTGELFF
NA,TRBJ1-1,NA,TRBV27,TGTGCCAGCAGTTTCCATAAAAGAGACAGTGAAGCTTTCTTT,CASSFHKRDSEAFF
many,TRBJ2-7,NA,TRBV7-2,TGTGCCAGCAGCTCCCCCAGGGGGGGAGTCTACGAGCAGTACTTC,CASSSPRGGVYEQYF
many,TRBJ2-1,NA,TRBV11-2,TGTGCCAGCAGCCCCCAGGGAAATGAGCAGTTCTTC,CASSPQGNEQFF
many,TRBJ2-2,TRBD2,TRBV5-1,TGCGCCAGCAGCTCGATGGGAGGGGCTGGCGGGGAGCTGTTTTTT,CASSSMGGAGGELFF
few,TRBJ1-1,TRBD1,TRBV14,TGTGCCAGCAGCCCCTTAGACAGGGATACTGAAGCTTTCTTT,CASSPLDRDTEAFF
many,TRBJ2-5,NA,TRBV7-6,TGTGCCAGCAGCGCGGGACAGACGTACCAAGAGACCCAGTACTTC,CASSAGQTYQETQYF
many,TRBJ2-5,NA,TRBV7-8,TGTGCCAGCAGCTCCCTCGACGTTGGGGGAGAGACCCAGTACTTC,CASSSLDVGGETQYF
many,TRBJ2-3,TRBD1,TRBV7-9,TGTGCCAGCAGCAGGGGGACAGGGTCACCAGATACGCAGTATTTT,CASSRGTGSPDTQYF
many,TRBJ2-7,TRBD1,TRBV20-1,TGCAGTGCTACCAGCCGGACAGGGCCAGACGAGCAGTACTTC,CSATSRTGPDEQYF
few,TRBJ1-1,NA,TRBV20-1,TGCAGTCCGTCCGGGGGGTTCACTGAAGCTTTCTTT,CSPSGGFTEAFF
many,TRBJ1-1,NA,TRBV7-2,TGTGCCAGCAGCGAGCGATTAGGGTTGGGGGCTGAAGCTTTCTTT,CASSERLGLGAEAFF
many,TRBJ1-2,NA,TRBV11-2,TGTGCCAGCAGCTTAGATCCTACAGTTCGTCCTAACTATGGCTACACCTTC,CASSLDPTVRPNYGYTF
many,TRBJ2-2,NA,TRBV7-2,TGTGCCAGCAGCTGGGGGGCTACAAACACCGGGGAGCTGTTTTTT,CASSWGATNTGELFF